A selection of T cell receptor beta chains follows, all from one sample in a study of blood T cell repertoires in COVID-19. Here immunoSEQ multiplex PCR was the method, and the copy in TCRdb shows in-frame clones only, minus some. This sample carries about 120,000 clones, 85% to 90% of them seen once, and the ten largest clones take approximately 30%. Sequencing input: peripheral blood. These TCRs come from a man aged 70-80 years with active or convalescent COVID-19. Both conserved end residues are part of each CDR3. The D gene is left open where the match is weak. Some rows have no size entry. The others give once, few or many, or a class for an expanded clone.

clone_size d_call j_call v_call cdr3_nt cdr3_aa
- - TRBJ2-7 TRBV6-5 TGTGCCAGCAGTTACTCGCAGCCGCTTGGGGAGTACGAGCAGTACTTC CASSYSQPLGEYEQYF
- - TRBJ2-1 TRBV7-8 TGTGCCAGCAGCTTGTGGACACTAACCTCACCCTCCTACAATGAGCAGTTCTTC CASSLWTLTSPSYNEQFF
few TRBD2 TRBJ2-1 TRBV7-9 TGTGCCAGCAGCTTCGCTAGCGGGAGAGATGAGCAGTTCTTC CASSFASGRDEQFF
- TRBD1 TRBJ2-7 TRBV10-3 TGTGCCATCAGGCAAGGGACAGGAGGGGCCTACGAGCAGTACTTC CAIRQGTGGAYEQYF
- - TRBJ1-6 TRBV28 TGTGCCAGCGCCTGGGACGGGGGGGCATATAATTCACCCCTCCACTTT CASAWDGGAYNSPLHF
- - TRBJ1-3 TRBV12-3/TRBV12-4 TGTGCCAGCATGGCATACTCTGGAAACACCATATATTTT CASMAYSGNTIYF
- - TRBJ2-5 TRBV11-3 TGTGCCAGCAGCTCAGGGGTTGCAGAGACCCAGTACTTC CASSSGVAETQYF
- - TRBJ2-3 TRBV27 TGTGCCAGCAGTTTAGTGCGCTCAGATACGCAGTATTTT CASSLVRSDTQYF
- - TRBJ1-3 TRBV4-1 TGCGCCAGCAGCCAAAGTCGCGGAAGCTCTGGAAACACCATATATTTT CASSQSRGSSGNTIYF
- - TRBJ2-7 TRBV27 TGTGCCAGCAGTTTAACTAGGGTACTCAGCGAGCAGTACTTC CASSLTRVLSEQYF
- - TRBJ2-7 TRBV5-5 TGTGCCAGCAGCCCGGAGGCGGCAGGCGCCTCCTACGAGCAGTACTTC CASSPEAAGASYEQYF
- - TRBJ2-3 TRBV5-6 TGTGCCAGCAGCCTAATTCAGGGCACAGATACGCAGTATTTT CASSLIQGTDTQYF
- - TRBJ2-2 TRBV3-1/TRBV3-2 TGTGCCAGCAGCTCCAGCGGAGATCGGCCACGTTCGCCGGGGGAGCTGTTTTTT CASSSSGDRPRSPGELFF
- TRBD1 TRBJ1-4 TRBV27 TGTGCCAGCAGTCCGCGGACAGGGCCAACTAATGAAAAACTGTTTTTT CASSPRTGPTNEKLFF
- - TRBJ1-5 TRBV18 TGTGCCAGCTCACCGTCGGGGGATAGCAATCAGCCCCAGCATTTT CASSPSGDSNQPQHF
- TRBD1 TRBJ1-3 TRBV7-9 TGTGCCAGCAGCCCGACAGGGACTGGAAACACCATATATTTT CASSPTGTGNTIYF
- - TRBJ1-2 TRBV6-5 TGTGCCAGCACCTTAGGACTGAGCTATGGCTACACCTTC CASTLGLSYGYTF
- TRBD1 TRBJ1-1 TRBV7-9 TGTGCCAGCAGCCTCGGGACAGGGCCGAACACTGAAGCTTTCTTT CASSLGTGPNTEAFF
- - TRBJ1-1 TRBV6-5 TGTGCCAGCAGTTATACAGGGTTTTTAACTGAAGCTTTCTTT CASSYTGFLTEAFF
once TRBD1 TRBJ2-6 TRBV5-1 TGCGCCAGCAGCTTCGGACAGGCAACCGGGGCCAACGTCCTGACTTTC CASSFGQATGANVLTF
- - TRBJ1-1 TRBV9 TGTGCCAGCGGCCCTGGGGACGACAGGCTCGAAGCTTTCTTT CASGPGDDRLEAFF
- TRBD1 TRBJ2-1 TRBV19 TGTGCCAGTAGATCGACAGGGAGCTCCTACAATGAGCAGTTCTTC CASRSTGSSYNEQFF
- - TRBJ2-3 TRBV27 TGTGCCAGCAGTTTCGAGGGAATCCCTGTCACAGATACGCAGTATTTT CASSFEGIPVTDTQYF
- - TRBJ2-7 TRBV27 TGTGCCAGCAGTTCGACGGGCTCAAGGGGCGAGCAGTACTTC CASSSTGSRGEQYF
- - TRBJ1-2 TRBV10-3 TGTGCCATCAGTGCTGGAGGGCTGGATGGCTACACCTTC CAISAGGLDGYTF
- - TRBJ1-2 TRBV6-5 TGTGCCAGCAGCCCCCGATATCTGGGGGCGGAGGGCTACACCTTC CASSPRYLGAEGYTF
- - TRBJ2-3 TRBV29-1 TGCAGCGTATCAGTCCTTTCCGATACGCAGTATTTT CSVSVLSDTQYF
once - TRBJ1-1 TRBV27 TGTGCAGAAGGGTCTCCCAAAGGGGTTATGAACACTGAAGCTTTCTTT CAEGSPKGVMNTEAFF
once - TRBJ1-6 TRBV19 TGTGCCAGTAAGGATACAGGAAATTCACCCCTCCACTTT CASKDTGNSPLHF
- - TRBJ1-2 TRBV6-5 TGTGCCAGCAGTTACTCGAGAAGGGGACACGGCTACACCTTC CASSYSRRGHGYTF
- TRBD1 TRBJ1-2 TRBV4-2 TGTGCCAGCAGCCAAGACAGGGGGCAATCGGGCTACACCTTC CASSQDRGQSGYTF
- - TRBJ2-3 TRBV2 TGTGCCAGCAGTGCAACGAGAGATACGCAGTATTTT CASSATRDTQYF
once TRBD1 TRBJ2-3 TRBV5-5 TGTGCCAGCAGCAGGACAGGGGGCACAGATACGCAGTATTTT CASSRTGGTDTQYF
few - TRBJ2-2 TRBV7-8 TGTGCCAGCAGCAATCTTTCGACAGGCGCGAACACCGGGGAGCTGTTTTTT CASSNLSTGANTGELFF
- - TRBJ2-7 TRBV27 TGTGCCAGCAGTTCGGCGGACGAGCAGTACTTC CASSSADEQYF
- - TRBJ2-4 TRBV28 TGTGCCAGCAGCTATTCTCCCTGGAGGTTGGTAAAAGCCAAAAACATTCAGTACTTC CASSYSPWRLVKAKNIQYF
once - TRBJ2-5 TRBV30 TGTGCCTGGAGTGTAGGTGCGGCCCACCAAGAGACCCAGTACTTC CAWSVGAAHQETQYF
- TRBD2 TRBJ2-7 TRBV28 TGTGCCAGCAGGCCTCTTTGGGGACTAGCGGGAGGCTTGGGGTCCGAGCAGTACTTC CASRPLWGLAGGLGSEQYF
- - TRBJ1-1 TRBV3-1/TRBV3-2 TGTGCCAGCAGCGAACAGGGTGGGAACACTGAAGCTTTCTTT CASSEQGGNTEAFF
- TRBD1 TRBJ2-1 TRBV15 TGTGCCACCAGCGCTATACAGGGGTTTCTGTTCTTC CATSAIQGFLFF
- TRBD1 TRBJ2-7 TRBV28 TGTGCCACCAAAGAGAGGACAGGGAGTTCCTACGAGCAGTACTTC CATKERTGSSYEQYF
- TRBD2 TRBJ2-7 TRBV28 TGTGCCAGCAGTTGGGGGGGGGAGCAGTACTTC CASSWGGEQYF
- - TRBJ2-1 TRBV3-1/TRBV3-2 TGTGCCAGCAGCCCCTCCACAGGGTTTGAGCAGTTCTTC CASSPSTGFEQFF
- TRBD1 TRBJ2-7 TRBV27 TGTGCCAGCAGTTTAAATCCTGTACAAGGACAGGGGGCCTACGAGCAGTACTTC CASSLNPVQGQGAYEQYF
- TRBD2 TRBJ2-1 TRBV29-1 TGCAGCGTTGAAGGGGGAGCGGGAGCCTCCTACAATGAGCAGTTCTTC CSVEGGAGASYNEQFF
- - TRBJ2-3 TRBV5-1 TGCGCCAGCAGCTTGGATACAGGAGACACAGATACGCAGTATTTT CASSLDTGDTDTQYF
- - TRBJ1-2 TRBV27 TGTGCCAGCAGTTTAAGCGGGGGCTTCTATGGCTACACCTTC CASSLSGGFYGYTF
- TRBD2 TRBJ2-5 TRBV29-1 TGCAGCGTTGGGGGGACTAGTGAAGAGACCCAGTACTTC CSVGGTSEETQYF